This T cell receptor (beta chain) appears in the sequencing data of a study of T cell responses to AZD1222 COVID-19 vaccine. General observations from the study: Donor demographics were predominantly white British with a female majority; clonal diversity may be underestimated.

The repertoire was sequenced with immunoSEQ multiplex PCR; TCRdb's copy has only in-frame clones and lacks some. The sample has more than 90,000 clones, more than 70% seen once; the top ten hold more than 15%. This clone appeared once. What it binds is unknown. This TCR was sampled from an adult who received the AZD1222 COVID-19 vaccine. Sequencing used peripheral blood, obtained 28 days after the second AZD1222 dose.

CDR3 residues: CASSFGPGETQYF. In DNA, the CDR3 is TGTGCCAGCAGTTTCGGGCCTGGGGAGACCCAGTACTTC. This rearrangement joins TRBV27 to TRBJ2-5; D unresolved. The CDR3 sequence is 13 residues long. Germline V gives CDR1 MNHEY, CDR2 SMNVEV (reference sequence). The V end was cut by 3 bases, the J end by 5 bases, with 10 bases between.